This T cell receptor beta chain was identified during a study of T cells in tuberculosis. Looking at the study overall: This South African cohort compared adolescents with or without latent tuberculosis against adults with active tuberculosis.

Indicated time point: new active TB diagnosis, blood taken before or within 7 days of starting treatment. Concerning this clone itself: The antigen remains undetermined.

General study findings and limits: Active tuberculosis patients had shorter CDR3-alpha; the beta difference was nonsignificant.

Clones were sequenced by immunoSEQ multiplex PCR, and TCRdb holds only the in-frame ones, with some missing. The sample lists about 38,000 clones, approximately 94% occurring once. The specimen was PBMCs, collected at tuberculosis diagnosis. This receptor was identified in an adult with tuberculosis.

The CDR3 nucleotides are TGCGCCAGCAGCTTGGAGGCGGCGGGGAACTATGGCTACACCTTC. Translating gives CASSLEAAGNYGYTF. This chain uses TRBV5-1 with TRBJ1-2; D is unresolved. V lost 0 bases, J lost 2 bases, and 11 bases lay in between. Germline CDR1 is SGHRS and CDR2 is YFSETQ. The CDR3 totals 15 residues.